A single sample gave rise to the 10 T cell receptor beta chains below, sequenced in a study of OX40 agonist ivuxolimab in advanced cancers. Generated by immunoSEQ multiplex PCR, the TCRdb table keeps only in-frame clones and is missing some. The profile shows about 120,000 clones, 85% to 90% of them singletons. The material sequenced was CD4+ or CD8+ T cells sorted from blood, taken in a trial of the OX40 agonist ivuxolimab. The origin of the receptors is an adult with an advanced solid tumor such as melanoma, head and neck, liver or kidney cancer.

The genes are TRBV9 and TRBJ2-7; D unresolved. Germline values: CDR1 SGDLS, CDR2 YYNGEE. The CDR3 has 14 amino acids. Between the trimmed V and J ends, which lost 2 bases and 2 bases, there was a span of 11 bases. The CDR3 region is CASSVEQTTYEQYF. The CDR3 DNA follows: TGTGCCAGCAGCGTGGAGCAGACCACCTACGAGCAGTACTTC.

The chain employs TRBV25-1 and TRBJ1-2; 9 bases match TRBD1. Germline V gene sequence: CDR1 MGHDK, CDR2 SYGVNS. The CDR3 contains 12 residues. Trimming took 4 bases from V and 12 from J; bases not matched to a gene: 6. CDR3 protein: CASSGGTGRDTF. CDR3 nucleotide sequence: TGTGCCAGCAGTGGGGGGACAGGGCGAGACACCTTC.

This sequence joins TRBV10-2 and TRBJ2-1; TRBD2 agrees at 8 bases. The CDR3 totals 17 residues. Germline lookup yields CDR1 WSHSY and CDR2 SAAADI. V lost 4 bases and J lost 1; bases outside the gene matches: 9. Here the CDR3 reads CASSAAAGGGSYNEQFF. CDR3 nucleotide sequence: TGCGCCAGCAGTGCAGCGGCGGGAGGAGGTTCCTACAATGAGCAGTTCTTC.

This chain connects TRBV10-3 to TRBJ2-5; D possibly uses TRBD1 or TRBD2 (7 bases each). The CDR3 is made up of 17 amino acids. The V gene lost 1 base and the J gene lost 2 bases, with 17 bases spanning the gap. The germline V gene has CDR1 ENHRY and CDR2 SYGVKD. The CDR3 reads CAISEWEGTAGQETQYF. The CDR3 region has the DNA TGTGCCATCAGTGAGTGGGAGGGGACAGCCGGTCAAGAGACCCAGTACTTC.

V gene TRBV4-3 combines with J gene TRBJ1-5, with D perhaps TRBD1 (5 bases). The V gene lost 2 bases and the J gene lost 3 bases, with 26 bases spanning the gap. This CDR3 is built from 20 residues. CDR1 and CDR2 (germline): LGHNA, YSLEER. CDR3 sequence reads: CASSQKDGGDVRQTNQPQHF. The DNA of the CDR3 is TGCGCCAGCAGCCAAAAAGATGGAGGGGACGTTAGGCAGACCAATCAGCCCCAGCATTTT.

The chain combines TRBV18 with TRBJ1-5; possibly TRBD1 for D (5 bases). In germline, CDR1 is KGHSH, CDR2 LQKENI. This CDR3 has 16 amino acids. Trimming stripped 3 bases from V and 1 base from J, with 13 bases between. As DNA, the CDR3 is TGTGCCAGCTCACCCCCGGGGCGGGGCAGCAATCAGCCCCAGCATTTT. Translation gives CASSPPGRGSNQPQHF.

In nucleotides, the CDR3 is TGTGCCAGTAGTATGGGACATTATAGCAATCAGCCCCAGCATTTT. Amino acids: CASSMGHYSNQPQHF. The chain joins TRBV19 to TRBJ1-5; tentatively, D is TRBD1 (6 bases). Germline V gene sequence: CDR1 LNHDA, CDR2 SQIVND (reference sequence). Trimming left V 3 bases short and J 0 bases short, with 9 bases between. CDR3 length: 15 residues.

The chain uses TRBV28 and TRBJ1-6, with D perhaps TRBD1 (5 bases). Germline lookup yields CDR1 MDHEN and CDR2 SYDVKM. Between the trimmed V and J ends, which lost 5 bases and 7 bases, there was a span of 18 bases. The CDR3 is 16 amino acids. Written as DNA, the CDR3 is TGTGCCAGCAGTCCAGGTGGGGCTTTAACGAATTCACCCCTCCACTTT. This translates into CASSPGGALTNSPLHF.

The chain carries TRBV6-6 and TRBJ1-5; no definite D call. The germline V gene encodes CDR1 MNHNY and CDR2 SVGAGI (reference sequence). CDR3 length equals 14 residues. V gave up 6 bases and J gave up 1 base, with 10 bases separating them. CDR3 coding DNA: TGTGCCAGCAGGACGGTGGGCAGCAATCAGCCCCAGCATTTT. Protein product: CASRTVGSNQPQHF.

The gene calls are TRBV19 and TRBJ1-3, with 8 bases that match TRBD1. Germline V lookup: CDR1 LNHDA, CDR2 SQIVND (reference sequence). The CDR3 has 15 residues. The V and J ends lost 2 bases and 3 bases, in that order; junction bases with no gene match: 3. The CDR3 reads CASSIQGARGNTIYF. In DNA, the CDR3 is TGTGCCAGTAGTATACAGGGGGCGCGTGGAAACACCATATATTTT.